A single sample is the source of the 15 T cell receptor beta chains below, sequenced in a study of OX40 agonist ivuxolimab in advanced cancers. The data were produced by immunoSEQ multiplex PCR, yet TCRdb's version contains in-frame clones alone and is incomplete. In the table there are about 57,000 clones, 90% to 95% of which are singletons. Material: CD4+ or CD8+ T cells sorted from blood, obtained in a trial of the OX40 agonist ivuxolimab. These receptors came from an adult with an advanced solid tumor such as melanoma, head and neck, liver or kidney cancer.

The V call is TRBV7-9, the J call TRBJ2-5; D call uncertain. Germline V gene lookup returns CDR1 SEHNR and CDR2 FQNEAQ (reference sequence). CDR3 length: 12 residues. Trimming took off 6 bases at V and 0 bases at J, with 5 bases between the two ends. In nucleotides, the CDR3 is TGTGCCAGCAGGGCAGACCAAGAGACCCAGTACTTC. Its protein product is CASRADQETQYF.

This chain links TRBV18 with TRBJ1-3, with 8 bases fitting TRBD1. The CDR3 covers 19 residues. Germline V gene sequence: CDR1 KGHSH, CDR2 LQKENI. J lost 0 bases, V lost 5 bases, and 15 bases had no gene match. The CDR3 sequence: CASSSSGGLTLDSGNTIYF. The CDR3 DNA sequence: TGTGCCAGCTCATCCTCAGGGGGCCTTACCCTCGACTCTGGAAACACCATATATTTT.

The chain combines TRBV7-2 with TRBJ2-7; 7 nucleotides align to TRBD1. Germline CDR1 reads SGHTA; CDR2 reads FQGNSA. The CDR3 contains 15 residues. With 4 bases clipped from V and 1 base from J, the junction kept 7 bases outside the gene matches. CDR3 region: CASSYPGTASYEQYF. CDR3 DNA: TGTGCCAGCAGCTACCCCGGGACAGCTTCCTACGAGCAGTACTTC.

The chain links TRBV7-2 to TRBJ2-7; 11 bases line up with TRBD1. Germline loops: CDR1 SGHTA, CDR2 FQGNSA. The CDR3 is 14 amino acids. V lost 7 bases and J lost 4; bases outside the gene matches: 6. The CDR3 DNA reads TGTGCCAGCACCGAGGACAGGGGGCTTTACGAGCAGTACTTC. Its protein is CASTEDRGLYEQYF. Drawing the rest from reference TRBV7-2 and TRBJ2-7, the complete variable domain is GAGVSQSPSNKVTEKGKDVELRCDPISGHTALYWYRQSLGQGLEFLIYFQGNSAPDKSGLPSDRFSAERTGGSVSTLTIQRTQQEDSAVYLCASTEDRGLYEQYFGPGTRLTVT.

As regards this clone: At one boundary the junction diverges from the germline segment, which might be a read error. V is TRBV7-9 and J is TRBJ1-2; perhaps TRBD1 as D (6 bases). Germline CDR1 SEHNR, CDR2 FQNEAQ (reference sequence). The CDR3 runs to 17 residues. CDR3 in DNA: TGTGCCGGCAGCTCAGTGACGGAGGGGGTTTCTAACTATGGCTACACCTTC. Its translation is CAGSSVTEGVSNYGYTF. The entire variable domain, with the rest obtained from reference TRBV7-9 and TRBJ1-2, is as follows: DTGVSQNPRHKITKRGQNVTFRCDPISEHNRLYWYRQTLGQGPEFLTYFQNEAQLEKSRLLSDRFSAERPKGSFSTLEIQRTEQGDSAMYLCAGSSVTEGVSNYGYTFGSGTRLTVV.

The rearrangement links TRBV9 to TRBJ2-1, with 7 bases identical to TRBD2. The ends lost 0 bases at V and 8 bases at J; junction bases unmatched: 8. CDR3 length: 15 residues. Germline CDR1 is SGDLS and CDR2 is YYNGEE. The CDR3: CASSVEGRVNDEQFF. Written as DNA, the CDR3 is TGTGCCAGCAGCGTAGAAGGGAGGGTAAACGATGAGCAGTTCTTC.

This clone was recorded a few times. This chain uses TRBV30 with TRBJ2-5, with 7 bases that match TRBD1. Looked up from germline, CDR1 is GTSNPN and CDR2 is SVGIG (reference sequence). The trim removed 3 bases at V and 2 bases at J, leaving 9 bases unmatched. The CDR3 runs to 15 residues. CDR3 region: CAWSRDSLPQETQYF. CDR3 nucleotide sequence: TGTGCCTGGAGCCGGGACAGCCTTCCTCAAGAGACCCAGTACTTC.

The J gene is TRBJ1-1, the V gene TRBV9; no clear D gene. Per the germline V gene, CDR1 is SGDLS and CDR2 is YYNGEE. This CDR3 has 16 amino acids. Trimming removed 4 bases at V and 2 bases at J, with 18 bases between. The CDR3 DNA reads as TGTGCCAGCAGCTCACCAGCCTTGGCAGGCAACACTGAAGCTTTCTTT. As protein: CASSSPALAGNTEAFF.

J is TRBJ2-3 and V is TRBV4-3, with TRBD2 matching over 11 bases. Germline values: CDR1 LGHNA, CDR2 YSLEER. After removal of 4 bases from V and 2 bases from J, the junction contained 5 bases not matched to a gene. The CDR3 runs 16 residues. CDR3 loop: CASSPGTSGITDTQYF. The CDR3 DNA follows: TGCGCCAGCAGCCCGGGGACTAGCGGAATCACAGATACGCAGTATTTT.

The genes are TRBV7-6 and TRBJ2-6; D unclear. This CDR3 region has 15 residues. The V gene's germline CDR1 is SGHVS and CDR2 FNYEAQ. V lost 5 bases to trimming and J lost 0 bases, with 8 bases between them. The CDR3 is CASSPVPSGANVLTF. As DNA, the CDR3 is TGTGCCAGCAGCCCGGTCCCCTCTGGGGCCAACGTCCTGACTTTC. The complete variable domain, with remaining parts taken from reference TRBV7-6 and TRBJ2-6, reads GAGVSQSPRYKVTKRGQDVALRCDPISGHVSLYWYRQALGQGPEFLTYFNYEAQQDKSGLPNDRFSAERPEGSISTLTIQRTEQRDSAMYRCASSPVPSGANVLTFGAGSRLTVL.

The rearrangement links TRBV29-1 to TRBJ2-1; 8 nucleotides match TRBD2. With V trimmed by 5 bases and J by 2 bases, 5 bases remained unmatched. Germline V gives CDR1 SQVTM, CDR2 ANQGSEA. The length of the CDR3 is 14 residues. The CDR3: CSVWSGSTYNEQFF. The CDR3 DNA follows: TGCAGCGTTTGGAGCGGGAGCACCTACAATGAGCAGTTCTTC.

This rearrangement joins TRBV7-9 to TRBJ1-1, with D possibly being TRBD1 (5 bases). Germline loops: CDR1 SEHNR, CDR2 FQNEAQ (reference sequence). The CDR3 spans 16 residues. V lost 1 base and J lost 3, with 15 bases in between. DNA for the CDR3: TGTGCCAGCAGCTTAGGTTGGGACGGGGGGTACACTGAAGCTTTCTTT. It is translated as CASSLGWDGGYTEAFF. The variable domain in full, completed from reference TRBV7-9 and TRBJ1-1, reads DTGVSQNPRHKITKRGQNVTFRCDPISEHNRLYWYRQTLGQGPEFLTYFQNEAQLEKSRLLSDRFSAERPKGSFSTLEIQRTEQGDSAMYLCASSLGWDGGYTEAFFGQGTRLTVV.

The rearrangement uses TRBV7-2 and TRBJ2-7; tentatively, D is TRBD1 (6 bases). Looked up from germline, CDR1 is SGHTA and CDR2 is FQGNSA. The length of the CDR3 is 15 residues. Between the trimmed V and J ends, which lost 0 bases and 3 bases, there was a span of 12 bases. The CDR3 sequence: CASSLASGAVYEQYF. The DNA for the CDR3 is TGTGCCAGCAGCTTAGCCTCAGGGGCTGTCTACGAGCAGTACTTC.

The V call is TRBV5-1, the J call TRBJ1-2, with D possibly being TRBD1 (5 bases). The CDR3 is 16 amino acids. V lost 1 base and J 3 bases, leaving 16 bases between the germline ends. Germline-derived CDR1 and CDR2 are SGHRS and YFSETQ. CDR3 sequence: CASSLYQSGIYYGYTF. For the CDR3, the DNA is TGCGCCAGCAGCTTGTACCAATCAGGGATTTACTATGGCTACACCTTC.

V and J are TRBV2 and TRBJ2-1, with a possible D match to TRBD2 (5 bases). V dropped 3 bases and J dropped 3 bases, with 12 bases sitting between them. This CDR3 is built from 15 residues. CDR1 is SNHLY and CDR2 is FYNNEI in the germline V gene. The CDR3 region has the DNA TGTGCCAGCAGTGACGGGGAAACCAACTACAATGAGCAGTTCTTC. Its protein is CASSDGETNYNEQFF.